A single sample is the source of the 27 T cell receptor beta chains below, sequenced in a study of T cells after yellow fever vaccination. TCRdb itself ran the 5' RACE reads through MiXCR, one entry per CDR3 protein. This table holds roughly 49,000 distinct CDR3 sequences, 7% to 9% found once. The starting material was CD8+ T cells sorted from PBMCs, obtained less than 16 days after the first yellow fever vaccination. These receptors all come from a man between 18 and 29 years old who received the YFV17D yellow fever vaccine.

This clonotype has ten or more counts. The rearrangement uses TRBV6-1 and TRBJ2-7; perhaps D is TRBD1 or TRBD2 (5 bases each). This CDR3 is 13 amino acids long. V gave up 1 base and J gave up 1 base, with 5 bases separating them. Germline V CDR1 and CDR2: MNHNS, SASEGT. The CDR3 is CASSEGGSYEQYF. The CDR3 DNA reads TGTGCCAGCAGTGAAGGGGGGTCCTACGAGCAGTACTTC.

This clonotype was counted ten times or more. The rearrangement uses TRBV5-6 and TRBJ2-5; D may be TRBD1 (5 bases). The CDR3 spans 13 residues. Germline lookup yields CDR1 SGHDT and CDR2 YYEEEE. With 4 bases removed from V and 0 bases from J, the gap between germline ends came to 7 bases. CDR3 sequence reads: CASSPTDQETQYF. The CDR3 nucleotides are TGTGCCAGCAGCCCGACAGACCAAGAGACCCAGTACTTC.

The gene calls are TRBV9 and TRBJ1-2; 10 nucleotides agree with TRBD1. Germline loops: CDR1 SGDLS, CDR2 YYNGEE. Germline trimming cut 3 bases from V and 4 bases from J; bases unmatched to any gene: 6. The CDR3 sequence is 15 residues long. This CDR3 reads CASSGDGTGAYGYTF. CDR3 bases: TGTGCCAGCAGCGGTGACGGGACAGGGGCCTATGGCTACACCTTC.

This clonotype occurred many times. This rearrangement joins TRBV7-9 to TRBJ2-4; D is perhaps TRBD1 (6 bases). The CDR3 consists of 13 residues. Germline CDR1 is SEHNR and CDR2 is FQNEAQ (reference sequence). The V gene lost 2 bases and the J gene lost 7 bases, with 9 bases spanning the gap. CDR3 region: CASSLIQGNIQYF. The CDR3 bases are TGTGCCAGCAGCTTAATTCAGGGGAACATTCAGTACTTC.

This clonotype was seen many times. This chain links TRBV5-6 with TRBJ2-1, with no clear D. Germline-derived CDR1 and CDR2 are SGHDT and YYEEEE. The CDR3 sequence is 12 residues long. Trimming took 2 bases from V and 7 from J, leaving 7 bases between them. CDR3 nucleotide sequence: TGTGCCAGCAGCTTAGGTGGAAATGAGCAGTTCTTC. The encoded protein is CASSLGGNEQFF.

For this clonotype: A read error may be the cause here, since a much bigger clone is one base away. This CDR3 is CASSYTGTAGETQYF. CDR3 DNA: TGTGCCAGCAGTTACACGGGGACTGCCGGAGAGACCCAGTACTTC. The chain employs TRBV6-5 and TRBJ2-5, with TRBD2 as a possible D gene (6 bases). This CDR3 contains 15 residues. CDR1 MNHEY and CDR2 SVGAGI come from the germline V gene. With 2 bases removed from V and 4 bases from J, the gap between germline ends came to 14 bases.

The chain is built from TRBV4-2 and TRBJ2-7; D is unclear. Looked up from germline, CDR1 is LGHNA and CDR2 is YNFKEQ. With 10 bases removed from V and 3 bases from J, the gap between germline ends came to 16 bases. This CDR3 contains 13 residues. CDR3 DNA: TGTGCCATGAGCCCCGGGCACCTCTACGAGCAGTACGTC. The encoded protein is CAMSPGHLYEQYV.

This clonotype was detected ten times or more. The rearrangement uses TRBV4-3 and TRBJ2-7, with D maybe TRBD2 (5 bases). The CDR3 extends over 14 amino acids. Germline values: CDR1 LGHNA, CDR2 YSLEER. Trimming left V 4 bases short and J 6 bases short, with 16 bases between. Here the CDR3 reads CASSPGEGPREQYF. In DNA, the CDR3 is TGCGCCAGCAGCCCAGGCGAGGGTCCCCGCGAGCAGTACTTC.

In its sample, this clonotype was seen many times. This chain connects TRBV13 to TRBJ2-7; TRBD1 matches at 7 bases. Losses at the gene ends were 8 bases for V and 3 bases for J; bases not matched to a gene: 4. This CDR3 is built from 12 residues. Germline CDR1 and CDR2: PRHDT and FYEKMQ (reference sequence). The chain's CDR3 is CASSDRNYEQYF. The CDR3 DNA reads as TGTGCCAGCTCGGACAGGAACTACGAGCAGTACTTC. Full variable domain (outside the CDR3, taken from reference TRBV13 and TRBJ2-7): AAGVIQSPRHLIKEKRETATLKCYPIPRHDTVYWYQQGPGQDPQFLISFYEKMQSDKGSIPDRFSAQQFSDYHSELNMSSLELGDSALYFCASSDRNYEQYFGPGTRLTVT.

This clonotype was recorded at least ten times. The chain uses TRBV7-9 and TRBJ2-7, with D possibly matching TRBD1 (6 bases). Germline-derived CDR1 and CDR2 are SEHNR and FQNEAQ (reference sequence). CDR3 length: 13 amino acids. Trimming took off 5 bases at V and 6 bases at J, with 14 bases between the two ends. In DNA form, the CDR3 reads TGTGCCAGCAGCCAGGGGCCGGGTGCCGAGCAGTACGTC. Protein: CASSQGPGAEQYV.

The sample holds many counts of this clonotype. The chain couples TRBV4-1 to TRBJ2-7; no firm D call. The germline V and J ends were trimmed by 0 bases and 1 base, with 4 bases remaining between them. Germline assignment: CDR1 MGHRA and CDR2 YSYEKL. This CDR3 comprises 13 residues. The DNA for the CDR3 is TGCGCCAGCAGCCAAGATCTTTCCTACGAGCAGTACTTC. Translating it yields CASSQDLSYEQYF.

This clonotype was detected many times. The chain carries TRBV19 and TRBJ2-3; D remains ambiguous. The V end lost 6 bases, the J end lost 2 bases, and 6 bases lay between the germline ends. Germline V CDR1 and CDR2: LNHDA, SQIVND (reference sequence). The CDR3 has 12 residues. CDR3 region: CASSTYTDTQYF. The DNA of the CDR3 is TGTGCCAGTAGCACCTACACAGATACGCAGTATTTT.

This clonotype was picked up many times. V is TRBV4-1 and J is TRBJ2-5, with 13 nucleotides matching TRBD2. The V gene end was trimmed by 4 bases and the J gene end by 3 bases; junction bases not matched to a gene: 2. This CDR3 region has 15 residues. CDR1 and CDR2 from the germline V gene are MGHRA and YSYEKL. CDR3 sequence (DNA): TGCGCCAGCAGCCCCGGACTAGCGGGGGAAGAGACCCAGTACTTC. Translating it yields CASSPGLAGEETQYF.

This clonotype was picked up many times. CDR3 coding DNA: TGCGCCAGCAGCTTGGAGGTTTGGGGGACTAGCGGGGGGGCCTCGCTGCATGAGCAGTTCTTC. This codes for CASSLEVWGTSGGASLHEQFF. V and J are TRBV5-1 and TRBJ2-1; 16 bases are shared with TRBD2. Germline V gene data show CDR1 as SGHRS and CDR2 as YFSETQ. J lost 8 bases, V lost 0 bases, and 17 bases had no gene match. CDR3 length: 21 amino acids.

This clonotype was observed a few times. The V gene is TRBV11-2, the J gene TRBJ2-7, with D perhaps matching TRBD2 (5 bases). CDR1 SGHAT and CDR2 FQNNGV come from the germline V gene. The CDR3 spans 15 residues. The V end lost 1 base, the J end lost 3 bases, and 13 bases lay between the germline ends. CDR3 in amino acids: CASSLVRGSLYEQYF. CDR3 nucleotides: TGTGCCAGCAGCTTAGTCCGGGGAAGCCTCTACGAGCAGTACTTC.

This clonotype was observed many times. This chain links TRBV5-1 with TRBJ1-1, with D possibly being TRBD1 (5 bases). Germline V gene sequence: CDR1 SGHRS, CDR2 YFSETQ. The CDR3 spans 15 residues. V lost 7 bases, J lost 0 bases, and 16 bases lay in between. This CDR3 is CASSIPGRMNTEAFF. DNA for the CDR3: TGCGCCAGCTCCATTCCGGGGCGAATGAACACTGAAGCTTTCTTT.

In its sample, this clonotype was seen many times. The J gene is TRBJ2-3, the V gene TRBV27, with a weak D call TRBD1 (6 bases). This CDR3 spans 17 amino acids. V gave up 0 bases and J gave up 2 bases, with 15 bases separating them. CDR1 is MNHEY and CDR2 is SMNVEV in the germline V gene (reference sequence). The CDR3, as DNA: TGTGCCAGCAGTTTATCGGGACAAGGACTTTTCACAGATACGCAGTATTTT. Residues: CASSLSGQGLFTDTQYF.

This clonotype came up many times. V gene TRBV7-9 combines with J gene TRBJ1-1; no definite D call. The CDR3 loop spans 12 amino acids. The V end lost 5 bases, the J end lost 7 bases, and 11 bases lay between the germline ends. Germline CDR1 reads SEHNR; CDR2 reads FQNEAQ (reference sequence). The CDR3: CASSPTLGEAFF. The CDR3 DNA is TGTGCCAGCAGCCCCACGTTAGGTGAAGCTTTCTTT.

In this sample, this clonotype turned up many times. As DNA, the CDR3 is TGCAGTGCTAGAGGGTGGGGCGAGGGGCCCTACAATGAGCAGTTCTTC. It yields the protein CSARGWGEGPYNEQFF. The chain employs TRBV20-1 and TRBJ2-1, with D tentatively TRBD1 or TRBD2 (5 bases each). The CDR3 is 16 residues long. V gave up 1 base and J gave up 2 bases, with 15 bases separating them. Germline CDR1 is DFQATT and CDR2 is SNEGSKA (reference sequence).

In its sample, this clonotype was seen many times. The chain combines TRBV6-2 or TRBV6-3 with TRBJ2-5; 13 nucleotides align to TRBD2. The CDR3 sequence is 15 residues long. Trimming at V came to 5 bases and at J to 7 bases, leaving 7 bases not matched to a gene. The germline V gene encodes CDR1 MNHEY and CDR2 SVGEGT. The CDR3 reads CASSGLAGASGTQYF. CDR3 nucleotide sequence: TGTGCCAGCAGTGGACTAGCGGGGGCTTCTGGGACCCAGTACTTC.

This clonotype was detected only a few times. The chain couples TRBV5-1 to TRBJ2-7, with 7 positions matching TRBD2. Germline V gene data show CDR1 as SGHRS and CDR2 as YFSETQ. The length of the CDR3 is 14 residues. V trimming: 0 bases; J trimming: 3 bases; junction bases outside the gene matches: 3. DNA for the CDR3: TGCGCCAGCAGCTTGGGGGGGGGAGACTACGAGCAGTACTTC. Residues: CASSLGGGDYEQYF.

This clonotype has ten or more counts. This rearrangement joins TRBV4-1 to TRBJ2-3; unclear D gene. The CDR3 is 16 amino acids. V was trimmed by 0 bases and J by 3 bases, leaving 13 bases between them. Germline V gene sequence: CDR1 MGHRA, CDR2 YSYEKL. CDR3 protein: CASSQDISSVTDTQYF. Here the CDR3 DNA reads TGCGCCAGCAGCCAAGATATTTCCTCGGTTACAGATACGCAGTATTTT.

This clonotype was counted many times. The rearrangement links TRBV7-6 to TRBJ2-7; the D is unclear. The CDR3 spans 15 residues. CDR1 and CDR2 (germline): SGHVS, FNYEAQ. V was shortened by 0 bases and J by 3 bases, with 12 bases between the two germline ends. The CDR3 DNA reads as TGTGCCAGCAGCTTAGCACCCGGGCTGGACTACGAGCAGTACTTC. Its protein product is CASSLAPGLDYEQYF.

Many counts were recorded for this clonotype. The germline gene is not matched at one end of the junction; a read error may be the cause. V is TRBV5-5 and J is TRBJ2-7, with D perhaps being TRBD1 or TRBD2 (5 bases each). The CDR3 is made up of 12 amino acids. From germline, CDR1 is SGHKS and CDR2 YYEKEE (reference sequence). The CDR3 DNA reads as TGTGCCAGCAGCTTGTGGGGGACCGAGGAGTACTTC. Amino acids: CASSLWGTEEYF.

This chain uses TRBV5-4 with TRBJ2-6, with TRBD1 matching 7 bases. CDR1 and CDR2 from the germline V gene are SGHNT and YYREEE (reference sequence). The CDR3 contains 16 residues. The trim removed 5 bases at V and 0 bases at J, leaving 5 bases unmatched. CDR3 loop: CASRRDSRSGANVLTF. CDR3 DNA sequence: TGTGCCAGCAGACGGGACAGCCGCTCTGGGGCCAACGTCCTGACTTTC. Full variable domain (rest looked up from reference TRBV5-4 and TRBJ2-6): ETGVTQSPTHLIKTRGQQVTLRCSSQSGHNTVSWYQQALGQGPQFIFQYYREEENGRGNFPPRFSGLQFPNYSSELNVNALELDDSALYLCASRRDSRSGANVLTFGAGSRLTVL.

This clonotype was detected ten times or more. The chain links TRBV5-4 to TRBJ2-6; no firm D call. Germline assignment: CDR1 SGHNT and CDR2 YYREEE (reference sequence). This CDR3 spans 14 amino acids. V gave up 2 bases and J gave up 2 bases, with 5 bases separating them. CDR3 region: CASSFGPGANVLTF. CDR3 DNA: TGTGCCAGCAGCTTCGGGCCTGGGGCCAACGTCCTGACTTTC. Supplemented by reference TRBV5-4 and TRBJ2-6, the full variable domain reads ETGVTQSPTHLIKTRGQQVTLRCSSQSGHNTVSWYQQALGQGPQFIFQYYREEENGRGNFPPRFSGLQFPNYSSELNVNALELDDSALYLCASSFGPGANVLTFGAGSRLTVL.

This clonotype was seen at least ten times. This chain connects TRBV6-6 to TRBJ1-5, with D unresolved. V was clipped by 2 bases and J by 5 bases, with 7 bases between them. Germline CDR1 reads MNHNY; CDR2 reads SVGAGI (reference sequence). The CDR3 length is 13 residues. DNA for the CDR3: TGTGCCAGCAGTTACAGGAACTATCAGCCCCAGCATTTT. It translates to CASSYRNYQPQHF.